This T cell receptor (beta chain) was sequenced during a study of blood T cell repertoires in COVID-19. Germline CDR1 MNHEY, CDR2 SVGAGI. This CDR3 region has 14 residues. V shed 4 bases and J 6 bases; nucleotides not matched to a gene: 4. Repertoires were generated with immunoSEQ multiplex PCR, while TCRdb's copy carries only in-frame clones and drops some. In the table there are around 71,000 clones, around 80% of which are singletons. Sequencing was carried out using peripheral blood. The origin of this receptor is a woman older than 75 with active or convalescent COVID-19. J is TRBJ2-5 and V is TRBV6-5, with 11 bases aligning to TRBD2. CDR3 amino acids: CASSLGLAVKTQYF. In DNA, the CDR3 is TGTGCCAGCAGTTTGGGACTAGCGGTAAAGACCCAGTACTTC.